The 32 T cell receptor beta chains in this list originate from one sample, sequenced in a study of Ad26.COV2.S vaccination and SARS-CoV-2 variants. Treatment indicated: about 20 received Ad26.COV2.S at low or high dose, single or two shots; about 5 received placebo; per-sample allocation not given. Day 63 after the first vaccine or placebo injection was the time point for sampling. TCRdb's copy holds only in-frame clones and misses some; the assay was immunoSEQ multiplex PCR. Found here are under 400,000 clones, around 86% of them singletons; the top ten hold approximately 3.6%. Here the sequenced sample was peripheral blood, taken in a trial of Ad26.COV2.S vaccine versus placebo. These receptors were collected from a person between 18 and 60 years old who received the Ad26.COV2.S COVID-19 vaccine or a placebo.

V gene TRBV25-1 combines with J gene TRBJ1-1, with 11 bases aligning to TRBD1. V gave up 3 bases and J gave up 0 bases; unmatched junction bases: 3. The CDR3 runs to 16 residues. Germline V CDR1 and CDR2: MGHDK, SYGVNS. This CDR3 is CASSDGQGALNTEAFF. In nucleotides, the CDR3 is TGTGCCAGCAGTGATGGACAGGGGGCCTTGAACACTGAAGCTTTCTTT.

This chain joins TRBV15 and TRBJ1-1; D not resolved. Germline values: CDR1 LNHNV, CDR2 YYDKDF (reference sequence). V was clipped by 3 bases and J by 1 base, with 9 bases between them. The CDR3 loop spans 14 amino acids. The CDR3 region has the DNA TGTGCCACCAGCAGTTACAAGGCGAACACTGAAGCTTTCTTT. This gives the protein CATSSYKANTEAFF.

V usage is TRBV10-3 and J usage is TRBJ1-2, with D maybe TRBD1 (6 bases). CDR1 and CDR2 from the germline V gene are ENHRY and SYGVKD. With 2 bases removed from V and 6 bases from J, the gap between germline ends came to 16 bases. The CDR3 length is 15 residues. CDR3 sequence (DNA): TGTGCCATCAGTGAGATTGGGTCACAGGGAAATGGCTACACCTTC. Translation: CAISEIGSQGNGYTF.

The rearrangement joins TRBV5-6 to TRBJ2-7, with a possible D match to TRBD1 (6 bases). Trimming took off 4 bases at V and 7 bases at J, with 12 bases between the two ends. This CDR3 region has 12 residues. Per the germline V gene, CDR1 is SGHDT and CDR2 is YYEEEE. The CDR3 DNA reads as TGTGCCAGCAGCACCGAAGGGGGAGAGCAGTACTTC. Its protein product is CASSTEGGEQYF.

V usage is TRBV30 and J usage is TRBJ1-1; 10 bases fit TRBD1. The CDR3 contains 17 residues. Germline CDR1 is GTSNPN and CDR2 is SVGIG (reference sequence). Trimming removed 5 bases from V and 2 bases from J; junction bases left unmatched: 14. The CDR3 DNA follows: TGTGCCTGGGATTCCCCCGGGACAGGGGATCTCAACACTGAAGCTTTCTTT. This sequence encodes CAWDSPGTGDLNTEAFF.

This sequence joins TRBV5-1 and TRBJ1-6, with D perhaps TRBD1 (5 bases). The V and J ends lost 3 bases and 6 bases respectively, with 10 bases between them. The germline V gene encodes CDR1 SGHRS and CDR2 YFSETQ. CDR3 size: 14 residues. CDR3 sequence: CASSSGRINSPLHF. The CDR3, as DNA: TGCGCCAGCAGCTCGGGACGGATTAATTCACCCCTCCACTTT.

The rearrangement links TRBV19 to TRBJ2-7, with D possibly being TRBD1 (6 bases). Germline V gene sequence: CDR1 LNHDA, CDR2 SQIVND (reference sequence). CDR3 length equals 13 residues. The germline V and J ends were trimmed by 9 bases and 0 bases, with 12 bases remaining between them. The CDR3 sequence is CASQNRDSYEQYF. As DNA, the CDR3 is TGTGCCAGCCAAAACAGGGACTCCTACGAGCAGTACTTC.

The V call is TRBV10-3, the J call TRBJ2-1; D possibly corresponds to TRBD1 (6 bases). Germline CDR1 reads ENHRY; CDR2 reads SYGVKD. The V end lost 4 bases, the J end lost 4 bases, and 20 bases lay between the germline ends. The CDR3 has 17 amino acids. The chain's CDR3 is CAISGSPQGQTYNEQFF. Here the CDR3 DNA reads TGTGCCATCAGTGGTAGTCCGCAGGGACAAACTTACAATGAGCAGTTCTTC.

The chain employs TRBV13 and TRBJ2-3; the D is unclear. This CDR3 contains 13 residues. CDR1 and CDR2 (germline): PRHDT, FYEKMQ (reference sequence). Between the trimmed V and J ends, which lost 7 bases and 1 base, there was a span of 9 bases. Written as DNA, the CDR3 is TGTGCCAGCACCCTTGGGGGCACAGATACGCAGTATTTT. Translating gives CASTLGGTDTQYF.

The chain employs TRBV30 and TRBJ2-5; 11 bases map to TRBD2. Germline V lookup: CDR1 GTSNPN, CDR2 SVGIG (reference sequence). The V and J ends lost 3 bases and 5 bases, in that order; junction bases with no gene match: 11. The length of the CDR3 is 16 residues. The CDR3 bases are TGTGCCTGGAGCACCTTAGCGGGGGGGCCGAGGGAGACCCAGTACTTC. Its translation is CAWSTLAGGPRETQYF.

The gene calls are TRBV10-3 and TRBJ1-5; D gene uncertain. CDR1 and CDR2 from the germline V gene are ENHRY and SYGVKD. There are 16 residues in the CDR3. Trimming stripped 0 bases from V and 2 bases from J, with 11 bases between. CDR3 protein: CAISESGRVGNQPQHF. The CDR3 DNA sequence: TGTGCCATCAGTGAGTCTGGTAGGGTCGGCAATCAGCCCCAGCATTTT.

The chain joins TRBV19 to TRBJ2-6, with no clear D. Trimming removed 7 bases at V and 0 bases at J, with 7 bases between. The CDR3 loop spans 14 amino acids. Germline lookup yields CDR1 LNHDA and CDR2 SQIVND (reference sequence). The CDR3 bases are TGTGCCAGTACCGAAAGCTCTGGGGCCAACGTCCTGACTTTC. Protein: CASTESSGANVLTF.

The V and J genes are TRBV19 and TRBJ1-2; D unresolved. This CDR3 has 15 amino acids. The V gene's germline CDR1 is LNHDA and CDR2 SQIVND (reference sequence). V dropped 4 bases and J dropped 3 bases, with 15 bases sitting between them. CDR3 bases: TGTGCCAGTAGTACCCAACGGGGAAACGACTATGGCTACACCTTC. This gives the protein CASSTQRGNDYGYTF.

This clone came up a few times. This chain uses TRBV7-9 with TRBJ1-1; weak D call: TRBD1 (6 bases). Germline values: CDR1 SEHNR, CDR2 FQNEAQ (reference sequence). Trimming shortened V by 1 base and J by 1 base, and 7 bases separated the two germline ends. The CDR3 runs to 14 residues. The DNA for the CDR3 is TGTGCCAGCAGCTTAGGGACAGCGAACACTGAAGCTTTCTTT. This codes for CASSLGTANTEAFF.

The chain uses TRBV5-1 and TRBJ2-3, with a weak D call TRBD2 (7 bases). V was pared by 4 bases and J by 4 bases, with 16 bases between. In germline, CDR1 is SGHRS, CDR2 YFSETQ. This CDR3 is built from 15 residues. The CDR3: CASSPGGRGADTQYF. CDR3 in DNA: TGCGCCAGCAGCCCGGGGGGCAGGGGAGCAGATACGCAGTATTTT.

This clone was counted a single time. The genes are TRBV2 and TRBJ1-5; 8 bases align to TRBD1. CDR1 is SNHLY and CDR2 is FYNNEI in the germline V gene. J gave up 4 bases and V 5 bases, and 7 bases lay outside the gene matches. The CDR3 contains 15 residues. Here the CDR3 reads CASSHRGAGNQPQHF. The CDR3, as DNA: TGTGCCAGCAGTCACAGGGGGGCAGGGAATCAGCCCCAGCATTTT. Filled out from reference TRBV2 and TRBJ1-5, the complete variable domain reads EPEVTQTPSHQVTQMGQEVILRCVPISNHLYFYWYRQILGQKVEFLVSFYNNEISEKSEIFDDQFSVERPDGSNFTLKIRSTKLEDSAMYFCASSHRGAGNQPQHFGDGTRLSIL.

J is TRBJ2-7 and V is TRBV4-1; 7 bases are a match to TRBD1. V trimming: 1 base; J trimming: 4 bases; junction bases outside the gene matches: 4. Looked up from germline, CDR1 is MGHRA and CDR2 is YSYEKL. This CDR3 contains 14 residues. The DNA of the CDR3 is TGCGCCAGCAGCCAAGGGGCAGGGGGATACGAGCAGTACTTC. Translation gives CASSQGAGGYEQYF.

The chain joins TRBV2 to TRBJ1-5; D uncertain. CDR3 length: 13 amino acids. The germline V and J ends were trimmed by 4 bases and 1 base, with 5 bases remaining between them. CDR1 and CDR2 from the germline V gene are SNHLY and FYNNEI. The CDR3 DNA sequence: TGTGCCAGCAGTGTTCAGAGCAATCAGCCCCAGCATTTT. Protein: CASSVQSNQPQHF.

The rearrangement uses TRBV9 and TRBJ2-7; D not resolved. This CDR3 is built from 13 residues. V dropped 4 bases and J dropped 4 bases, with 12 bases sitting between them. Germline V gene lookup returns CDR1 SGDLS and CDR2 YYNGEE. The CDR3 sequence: CASSPPLVYEQYF. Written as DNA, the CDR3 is TGTGCCAGCAGCCCTCCTCTTGTTTACGAGCAGTACTTC.

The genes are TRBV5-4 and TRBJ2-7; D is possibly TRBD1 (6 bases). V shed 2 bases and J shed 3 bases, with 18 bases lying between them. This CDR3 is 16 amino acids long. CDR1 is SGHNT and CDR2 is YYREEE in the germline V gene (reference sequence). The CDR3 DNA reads TGTGCCAGCAGCTTCTCGGTTGGACAGACAAACTACGAGCAGTACTTC. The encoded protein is CASSFSVGQTNYEQYF.

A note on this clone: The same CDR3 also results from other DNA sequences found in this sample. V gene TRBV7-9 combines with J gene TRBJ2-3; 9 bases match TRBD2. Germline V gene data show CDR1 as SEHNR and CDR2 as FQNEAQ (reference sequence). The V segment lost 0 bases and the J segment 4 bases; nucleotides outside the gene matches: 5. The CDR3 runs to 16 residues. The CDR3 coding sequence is TGTGCCAGCAGCTTAGCTGGTGCGGGGGGGGCAGATACGCAGTATTTT. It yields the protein CASSLAGAGGADTQYF.

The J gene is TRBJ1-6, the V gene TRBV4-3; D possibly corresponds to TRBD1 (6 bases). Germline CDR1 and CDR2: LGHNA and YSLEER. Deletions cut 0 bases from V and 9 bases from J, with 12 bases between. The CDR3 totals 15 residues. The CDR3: CASSQDSGGASPLHF. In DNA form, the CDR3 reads TGCGCCAGCAGCCAAGATTCCGGGGGGGCTTCACCCCTCCACTTT.

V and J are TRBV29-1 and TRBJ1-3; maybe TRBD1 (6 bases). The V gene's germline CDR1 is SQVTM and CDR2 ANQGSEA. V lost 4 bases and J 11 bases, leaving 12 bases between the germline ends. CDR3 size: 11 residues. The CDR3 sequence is CSVVAGGAIYF. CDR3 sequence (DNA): TGCAGCGTTGTGGCCGGGGGCGCCATATATTTT. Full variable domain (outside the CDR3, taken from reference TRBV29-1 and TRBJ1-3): SAVISQKPSRDICQRGTSLTIQCQVDSQVTMMFWYRQQPGQSLTLIATANQGSEATYESGFVIDKFPISRPNLTFSTLTVSNMSPEDSSIYLCSVVAGGAIYFGEGSWLTVV.

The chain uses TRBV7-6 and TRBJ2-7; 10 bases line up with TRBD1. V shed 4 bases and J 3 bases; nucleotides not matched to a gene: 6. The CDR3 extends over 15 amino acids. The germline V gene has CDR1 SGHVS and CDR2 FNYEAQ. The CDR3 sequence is CASSSSGTGDYEQYF. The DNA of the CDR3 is TGTGCCAGCAGCTCCAGCGGGACAGGGGACTACGAGCAGTACTTC.

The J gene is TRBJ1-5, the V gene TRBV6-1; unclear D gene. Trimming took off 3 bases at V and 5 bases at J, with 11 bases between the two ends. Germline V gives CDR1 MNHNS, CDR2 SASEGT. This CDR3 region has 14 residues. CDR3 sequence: CASSELQSDQPQHF. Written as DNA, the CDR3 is TGTGCCAGCAGTGAGCTCCAATCGGATCAGCCCCAGCATTTT.

The CDR3 spells CASSRSDRVGSYGYTF. In nucleotides, the CDR3 is TGTGCCAGCAGCCGATCCGACAGGGTGGGTAGCTATGGCTACACCTTC. The V gene is TRBV4-2, the J gene TRBJ1-2, with TRBD1 identical over 7 bases. The CDR3 has 16 amino acids. V lost 4 bases, J lost 4 bases, and 12 bases stayed unmatched. Germline V gene sequence: CDR1 LGHNA, CDR2 YNFKEQ.

The CDR3 sequence: CASSPPGTPGELFF. The CDR3 DNA is TGTGCCAGCAGCCCCCCGGGGACACCCGGGGAGCTGTTTTTT. V usage is TRBV28 and J usage is TRBJ2-2, with D tentatively TRBD1 (6 bases). The CDR3 length is 14 residues. The V end lost 6 bases, the J end lost 6 bases, and 14 bases lay between the germline ends. Germline lookup yields CDR1 MDHEN and CDR2 SYDVKM.

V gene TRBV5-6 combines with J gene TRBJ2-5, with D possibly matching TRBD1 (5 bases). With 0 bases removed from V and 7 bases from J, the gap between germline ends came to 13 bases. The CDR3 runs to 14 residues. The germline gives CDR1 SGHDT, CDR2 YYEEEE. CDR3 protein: CASSLEYRPSTQYF. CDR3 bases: TGTGCCAGCAGCTTGGAGTACAGGCCCTCGACCCAGTACTTC.

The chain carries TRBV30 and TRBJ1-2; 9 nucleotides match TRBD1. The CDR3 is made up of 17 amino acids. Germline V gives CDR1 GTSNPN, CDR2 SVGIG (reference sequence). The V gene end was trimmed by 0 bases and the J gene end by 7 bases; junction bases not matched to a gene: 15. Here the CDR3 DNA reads TGTGCCTGGAGTGTACGGGGACAGGGACTGATAGGCGGTGGCTACACCTTC. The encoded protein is CAWSVRGQGLIGGGYTF.

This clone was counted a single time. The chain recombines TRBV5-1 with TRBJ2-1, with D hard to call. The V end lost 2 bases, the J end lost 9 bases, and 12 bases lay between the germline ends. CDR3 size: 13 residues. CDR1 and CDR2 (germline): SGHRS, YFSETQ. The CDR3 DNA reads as TGCGCCAGCAGCTTAGGAGAAGAACTTGAGCAGTTCTTC. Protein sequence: CASSLGEELEQFF.

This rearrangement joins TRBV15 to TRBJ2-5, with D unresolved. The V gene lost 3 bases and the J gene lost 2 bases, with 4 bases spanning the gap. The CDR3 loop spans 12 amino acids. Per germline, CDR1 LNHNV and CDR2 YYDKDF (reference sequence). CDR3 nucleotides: TGTGCCACCAGCAGGTTACAAGAGACCCAGTACTTC. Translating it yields CATSRLQETQYF.

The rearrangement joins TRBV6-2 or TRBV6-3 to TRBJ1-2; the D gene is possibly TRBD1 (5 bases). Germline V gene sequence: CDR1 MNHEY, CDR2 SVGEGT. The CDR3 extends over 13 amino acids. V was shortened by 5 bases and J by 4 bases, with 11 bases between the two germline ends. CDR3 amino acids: CASSEGRSYGYTF. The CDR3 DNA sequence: TGTGCCAGCAGTGAGGGACGGTCCTATGGCTACACCTTC.